This T cell receptor (beta chain) came from a study of beta chain features in type 1 diabetes. The trim removed 3 bases at V and 1 base at J, leaving 8 bases unmatched. Germline V lookup: CDR1 SGHRS, CDR2 YFSETQ. This CDR3 is 16 amino acids long. Blood was collected once per donor into heparin, averaging about 100 mL. Isolated RNA was reverse transcribed in full, so expressed TCRB transcripts were sequenced. TCRdb's table, derived via immunoSEQ multiplex PCR, lists solely in-frame clones and lacks some. The sample lists more than 550,000 clones, around an eighth seen once, with nearly 0.04% in the top ten. Study-wide results and caveats: Over-representation of high TCR-expressing cells was a possible consequence of cDNA sequencing. Among patients with Type 1 diabetes, TCRB CDR3s were moderately but significantly shorter in every one of the four CD4+ subsets.

For this clone: Its antigen is currently unknown.

The rearrangement uses TRBV5-1 and TRBJ2-3; 7 bases align to TRBD1. This TCR was recovered from a man between 18 and 35 years old with type 1 diabetes. Sequencing used naive CD4+ T cells from blood. The CDR3 protein is CASSSQGYGGTDTQYF. The CDR3 nucleotides are TGCGCCAGCAGCTCACAGGGGTATGGGGGCACAGATACGCAGTATTTT.